What follows describes a single T cell receptor beta chain. This specimen belongs to a study of blood T cells in healthy people across ages. Trimming cost V 6 bases and J 0 bases, with 11 bases left between them. The CDR3 runs to 14 residues. Germline loops: CDR1 DFQATT, CDR2 SNEGSKA (reference sequence). Primed by a sample-barcoded 5' primer and a J-beta primer mix, a second PCR proceeded for about 7 to 11 cycles. Every cDNA molecule carried a tag from a template-switch adaptor bearing 12 random nucleotides. TCRdb passed the 5' RACE reads through MiXCR, listing each CDR3 protein once. The sample lists around 710,000 distinct CDR3 sequences; roughly 45% were seen once. Every sample had a minimum of 6 million PBMCs isolated. Total RNA amounts of at least 5 micrograms were extracted per sample.

The sequence derives from a woman aged 60 to 75 in good health. The sequenced sample consisted of blood. J is TRBJ2-2 and V is TRBV20-1, with D maybe TRBD2 (6 bases). The CDR3 region is CSAPGRSNTGELFF. DNA for the CDR3: TGCAGTGCCCCCGGGAGATCGAACACCGGGGAGCTGTTTTTT.